This T cell receptor (beta chain) was captured by sequencing in a study of blood T cell repertoires in COVID-19. Study context: The origin of the acute and convalescent COVID-19 samples was the United States, Italy and Spain. T cells, B-cell-depleted T cells, or PBMCs provided the cDNA or gDNA that served as material.

This clone was seen once. The CDR3 is 16 residues long. V lost 7 bases and J lost 0, with 19 bases in between. Germline V gene lookup returns CDR1 SGHDT and CDR2 YYEEEE. The assay was immunoSEQ multiplex PCR, and TCRdb's table has in-frame clones only and misses some. The data hold about 100,000 clones, with 80% observed a single time. This TCR was sampled from a man in his 70s with active or convalescent COVID-19. What was sequenced was peripheral blood. The V gene is TRBV5-6, the J gene TRBJ1-1; D gene unclear. The CDR3 nucleotides are TGTGCCAGCTCCCTGGGCCAAGGGAGAATGAACACTGAAGCTTTCTTT. Translation: CASSLGQGRMNTEAFF.